The entry that follows covers one TCR beta chain sequence. V lost 6 bases and J 0 bases, leaving 8 bases between the germline ends. From germline, CDR1 is KGHDR and CDR2 SFDVKD. CDR3 length equals 13 residues. Measured with immunoSEQ multiplex PCR; TCRdb has only the in-frame clones, and not every one. The table records 200,000 to 250,000 clones, 84% of them present only once. This entry comes from a study of blood T cell repertoires in COVID-19. In the study overall: From the United States, Italy and Spain came samples of acute and convalescent COVID-19. Nucleic acid was either cDNA or gDNA, and it came from T cells, B-cell-depleted T cells, or PBMCs.

The specimen sequenced was peripheral blood. V usage is TRBV24-1 and J usage is TRBJ2-7, with D possibly matching TRBD1 (5 bases). This clonotype was sampled from a man aged 45 to 65 with active or convalescent COVID-19. The CDR3 here is CATSLGASYEQYF. For the CDR3, the DNA is TGTGCCACCAGTTTAGGGGCCTCCTACGAGCAGTACTTC.